Below are 29 T cell receptor beta chains sequenced from a single sample in a study of T cells in Graves' hyperthyroidism and ophthalmopathy. RNA transcripts provided the source from which TCR beta CDR3 regions were amplified. HTBI primers were the set used in a first-round RT-PCR of the TCR CDR3. Using its own MiXCR run on the multiplex PCR reads, TCRdb lists one record per CDR3 protein. This sample carries about 320,000 distinct CDR3 sequences, roughly 15% of them seen once, and the ten largest clones take roughly 33%. Sequenced sample: blood. Receptor source: a man aged 25-45 years with Graves' hyperthyroidism.

V usage is TRBV7-3 and J usage is TRBJ2-7, with TRBD1 identical over 8 bases. This CDR3 is 15 amino acids long. The V gene's germline CDR1 is SGHTA and CDR2 FQGTGA. Trimming at V came to 5 bases and at J to 3 bases, leaving 9 bases not matched to a gene. In DNA form, the CDR3 reads TGTGCCAGCAGCCATTTACAGGGGGTGAGCTACGAGCAGTACTTC. It is translated as CASSHLQGVSYEQYF.

This clonotype came up many times. V usage is TRBV12-3 or TRBV12-4 and J usage is TRBJ2-5; D is unresolved. With 5 bases removed from V and 2 bases from J, the gap between germline ends came to 9 bases. The CDR3 consists of 13 residues. The CDR3 nucleotides read TGTGCCAGCAGTCAACTTCCACAAGAGACCCAGTACTTC. Amino acid sequence: CASSQLPQETQYF.

The table lists this clonotype with many counts. V usage is TRBV18 and J usage is TRBJ2-7; no firm D call. The CDR3 is made up of 14 amino acids. In germline, CDR1 is KGHSH, CDR2 LQKENI. V shed 9 bases and J shed 2 bases, with 17 bases lying between them. The CDR3: CASSLPPLTYEQYF. DNA for the CDR3: TGTGCCAGTTCCCTGCCGCCCCTGACCTACGAGCAGTACTTC.

The chain joins TRBV20-1 to TRBJ2-7; unclear D gene. The CDR3 has 15 residues. Trimming pared 0 bases from V and 6 bases from J, leaving 18 bases between. From germline, CDR1 is DFQATT and CDR2 SNEGSKA (reference sequence). The CDR3 region is CSARDSSSLSGEQYF. CDR3 coding DNA: TGCAGTGCTAGAGATTCAAGCAGCCTCTCTGGCGAGCAGTACTTC.

There are many counts of this clonotype. The rearrangement links TRBV3-1 to TRBJ2-1, with 8 bases matching TRBD2. This CDR3 comprises 15 residues. The J segment lost 7 bases and the V segment lost 4 bases, leaving 9 bases of the junction unmatched. From germline, CDR1 is LGHDT and CDR2 YNNKEL (reference sequence). The DNA for the CDR3 is TGTGCCAGCAGCCGAGGAGCGGGAGTAGGGAATGAGCAGTTCTTC. It is translated as CASSRGAGVGNEQFF.

This clonotype came up many times. The chain employs TRBV18 and TRBJ2-1, with D maybe TRBD2 (6 bases). Between the trimmed V and J ends, which lost 0 bases and 0 bases, there was a span of 12 bases. From germline, CDR1 is KGHSH and CDR2 LQKENI. There are 17 residues in the CDR3. The CDR3 DNA sequence: TGTGCCAGCTCACCACCGGGAGGCGTCCCCTCCTACAATGAGCAGTTCTTC. This gives the protein CASSPPGGVPSYNEQFF.

The rearrangement uses TRBV10-2 and TRBJ2-3, with 10 bases that match TRBD2. The length of the CDR3 is 15 residues. The junction had 9 bases not matched to a gene; V was cut back by 6 bases and J by 6 bases. Germline assignment: CDR1 WSHSY and CDR2 SAAADI. CDR3 DNA: TGCGCCAGCAGGATGACCGGGACTAGCGTTGATACGCAGTATTTT. The encoded protein is CASRMTGTSVDTQYF.

This clonotype appeared a few times. The gene calls are TRBV5-6 and TRBJ2-5, with D possibly being TRBD2 (5 bases). This CDR3 has 12 amino acids. Germline CDR1 and CDR2: SGHDT and YYEEEE. V was clipped by 4 bases and J by 10 bases, with 14 bases between them. CDR3 region: CASSLTAGHQYF. CDR3 DNA: TGTGCCAGCAGCCTGACCGCGGGTCACCAGTACTTC.

This clonotype is a singleton in its sample. The V gene is TRBV14, the J gene TRBJ2-5, with 9 bases identical to TRBD2. There are 15 residues in the CDR3. V lost 4 bases and J lost 4; bases outside the gene matches: 7. CDR1 is SGHDN and CDR2 is FVKESK in the germline V gene. As DNA, the CDR3 is TGTGCCAGCAGCCTCTCCGGGACTAGCCTAGAGACCCAGTACTTC. Translation: CASSLSGTSLETQYF.

The rearrangement links TRBV5-5 to TRBJ1-1, with D possibly TRBD1 on 5 matching bases. Germline CDR1 SGHKS, CDR2 YYEKEE (reference sequence). CDR3 length equals 15 residues. Trimming cost V 4 bases and J 11 bases, with 24 bases left between them. In DNA, the CDR3 is TGTGCCAGCAGCCCGGTCGCCGGGGCGGTTGGATTGGCTTTCTTT. It encodes CASSPVAGAVGLAFF.

The V gene is TRBV11-2, the J gene TRBJ2-3, with D possibly being TRBD2 (5 bases). Germline V gene sequence: CDR1 SGHAT, CDR2 FQNNGV. Deletions cut 0 bases from V and 4 bases from J, with 11 bases between. This CDR3 has 15 residues. The CDR3 is CASSLDGVGADTQYF. CDR3 nucleotide sequence: TGTGCCAGCAGCTTAGACGGGGTTGGCGCAGATACGCAGTATTTT.

Many counts were recorded for this clonotype. The chain recombines TRBV2 with TRBJ2-7; a weak D match, TRBD1 (5 bases). The CDR3 length is 12 residues. Deletions cut 3 bases from V and 3 bases from J, with 6 bases between. CDR1 and CDR2 from the germline V gene are SNHLY and FYNNEI. CDR3 nucleotides: TGTGCCAGCAGTGAGGGGCGCTACGAGCAGTACTTC. The encoded protein is CASSEGRYEQYF.

This clonotype occurred many times. The CDR3 is CASSLVGSNSYEQYF. CDR3 DNA sequence: TGTGCCAGCAGTTTAGTCGGCAGCAACTCCTACGAGCAGTACTTC. This chain links TRBV28 with TRBJ2-7; unclear D gene. V was pared by 2 bases and J by 0 bases, with 11 bases between. Germline lookup yields CDR1 MDHEN and CDR2 SYDVKM. This CDR3 comprises 15 residues.

This clonotype occurred a few times. V is TRBV25-1 and J is TRBJ1-2, with D perhaps TRBD1 (6 bases). Germline lookup yields CDR1 MGHDK and CDR2 SYGVNS. V was cut by 8 bases and J by 3 bases, with 13 bases left in between. This CDR3 has 13 amino acids. CDR3 residues: CASFGQLHYGYTF. CDR3 nucleotide sequence: TGTGCCAGCTTCGGACAGCTACACTATGGCTACACCTTC.

At least ten counts were recorded for this clonotype. The gene calls are TRBV6-5 and TRBJ2-7, with D hard to call. Trimming removed 0 bases at V and 4 bases at J, with 13 bases between. Germline CDR1 reads MNHEY; CDR2 reads SVGAGI. CDR3 length: 15 amino acids. This CDR3 is CASSYSIIGLYEQYF. The DNA for the CDR3 is TGTGCCAGCAGTTACTCGATAATAGGGCTTTACGAGCAGTACTTC.

This clonotype was detected ten times or more. The genes are TRBV11-2 and TRBJ2-1, with TRBD1 identical over 7 bases. The CDR3 contains 15 residues. The germline gives CDR1 SGHAT, CDR2 FQNNGV. V was clipped by 0 bases and J by 6 bases; unmatched bases: 5. CDR3 sequence (DNA): TGTGCCAGCAGCTTAGACCCGGGACAGACCAATGAGCAGTTCTTC. Protein: CASSLDPGQTNEQFF.

The chain has TRBV4-1 and TRBJ2-7; no firm D call. Per the germline V gene, CDR1 is MGHRA and CDR2 is YSYEKL. V lost 1 base and J lost 6, with 16 bases in between. The CDR3 covers 15 residues. CDR3 sequence: CASSQAAPHGLEQYF. The CDR3 DNA follows: TGCGCCAGCAGCCAAGCTGCTCCCCACGGTCTCGAGCAGTACTTC.

For this clonotype: A much larger clonotype is one base distant, so this may be a read error. The chain is built from TRBV30 and TRBJ2-1, with TRBD1 as a possible D gene (5 bases). CDR1 GTSNPN and CDR2 SVGIG come from the germline V gene (reference sequence). This CDR3 comprises 16 residues. DNA for the CDR3: TGTGCCCGGAGTGACAGTAGCTCACCCTCCTACAATGAGCAGTTCTTC. Translated, it gives CARSDSSSPSYNEQFF.

The V and J genes are TRBV5-8 and TRBJ2-2; 9 nucleotides match TRBD1. The junction had 8 bases not matched to a gene; V was cut back by 4 bases and J by 7 bases. CDR1 and CDR2 (germline): SGHTS, YDEGEE. The CDR3 covers 15 residues. CDR3 in amino acids: CASSGGTGLVGELFF. DNA for the CDR3: TGTGCCAGCAGCGGCGGGACAGGGTTGGTCGGGGAGCTGTTTTTT. The full variable domain, completed using reference TRBV5-8 and TRBJ2-2, is EAGVTQSPTHLIKTRGQQATLRCSPISGHTSVYWYQQALGLGLQFLLWYDEGEERNRGNFPPRFSGRQFPNYSSELNVNALELEDSALYLCASSGGTGLVGELFFGEGSRLTVL.

The gene calls are TRBV9 and TRBJ2-7; D may match TRBD1 or TRBD2 (5 bases each). CDR1 is SGDLS and CDR2 is YYNGEE in the germline V gene. This CDR3 region has 18 residues. Trimming took off 2 bases at V and 4 bases at J, with 25 bases between the two ends. In DNA, the CDR3 is TGTGCCAGCAGCGTCGGCAAGAACTCACAAACGGGGCTTTACGAGCAGTACTTC. It is translated as CASSVGKNSQTGLYEQYF. Complete variable domain (other parts from reference TRBV9 and TRBJ2-7): DSGVTQTPKHLITATGQRVTLRCSPRSGDLSVYWYQQSLDQGLQFLIQYYNGEERAKGNILERFSAQQFPDLHSELNLSSLELGDSALYFCASSVGKNSQTGLYEQYFGPGTRLTVT.

V and J are TRBV19 and TRBJ2-1; a possible D gene is TRBD1 (6 bases). The CDR3 spans 15 residues. The germline V gene encodes CDR1 LNHDA and CDR2 SQIVND (reference sequence). V gave up 2 bases and J gave up 10 bases, with 18 bases separating them. The CDR3 DNA reads TGTGCCAGTAGTATAAGCCGGAGTGGACAGTGGGAGCAGTTCTTC. Amino acids: CASSISRSGQWEQFF.

This rearrangement joins TRBV7-6 to TRBJ2-1; the match to TRBD2 covers 7 bases. Germline CDR1 reads SGHVS; CDR2 reads FNYEAQ. CDR3 size: 11 residues. V gave up 4 bases and J gave up 13 bases; unmatched junction bases: 4. The CDR3 loop reads CASSSGLVQFF. The CDR3 DNA reads TGTGCCAGCAGCTCCGGACTAGTTCAGTTCTTC.

This clonotype was counted many times. The CDR3 DNA is TGTGCCAGCAGCCCCTCAGGCAGCGGGAGCAATGAGCAGTTCTTC. Translated, it gives CASSPSGSGSNEQFF. The genes are TRBV12-3 or TRBV12-4 and TRBJ2-1; TRBD2 aligns across 8 bases. The CDR3 runs 15 residues. V gave up 6 bases and J gave up 6 bases; unmatched junction bases: 10.

At least ten counts were recorded for this clonotype. This rearrangement joins TRBV20-1 to TRBJ2-3, with 7 bases fitting TRBD1. The J segment lost 5 bases and the V segment lost 6 bases, leaving 11 bases of the junction unmatched. This CDR3 is built from 14 residues. Per germline, CDR1 DFQATT and CDR2 SNEGSKA (reference sequence). This CDR3 reads CSALTGWDRDTQYF. The DNA of the CDR3 is TGCAGTGCGCTGACAGGGTGGGATAGAGATACGCAGTATTTT.

Many counts were recorded for this clonotype. V usage is TRBV5-1 and J usage is TRBJ2-7; 8 positions match TRBD2. The ends lost 7 bases at V and 0 bases at J; junction bases unmatched: 3. The CDR3 runs to 13 residues. Per the germline V gene, CDR1 is SGHRS and CDR2 is YFSETQ. Here the CDR3 DNA reads TGCGCCAGCCGGGAGGGCAGCTCCTACGAGCAGTACTTC. Translating it yields CASREGSSYEQYF.

Many counts were recorded for this clonotype. This sequence joins TRBV5-1 and TRBJ2-7, with a possible D match to TRBD2 (5 bases). The CDR3 covers 14 residues. Trimming removed 4 bases from V and 0 bases from J, with 11 bases in between. Germline assignment: CDR1 SGHRS and CDR2 YFSETQ. The CDR3 DNA reads as TGCGCCAGCAGCGTTGGACTGAGCTCCTACGAGCAGTACTTC. Its protein product is CASSVGLSSYEQYF.

This clonotype showed up many times. CDR3 DNA sequence: TGTGCCTGGACCGCAGGGACAGGTGGAAACATTCAGTACTTC. Amino acid sequence: CAWTAGTGGNIQYF. This chain uses TRBV30 with TRBJ2-4; TRBD1 aligns across 8 bases. The CDR3 runs 14 residues. In germline, CDR1 is GTSNPN, CDR2 SVGIG (reference sequence). V lost 4 bases, J lost 6 bases, and 8 bases stayed unmatched.

This clonotype was observed a few times. The rearrangement links TRBV28 to TRBJ1-4; possibly TRBD1 for D (5 bases). This CDR3 has 18 amino acids. Trimming removed 2 bases from V and 0 bases from J, with 16 bases in between. Germline CDR1 and CDR2: MDHEN and SYDVKM. The CDR3 nucleotides are TGTGCCAGCAGTTTAGGGGCCGGCCGGGGGGCAACTAATGAAAAACTGTTTTTT. Its protein is CASSLGAGRGATNEKLFF.

This clonotype was seen many times. This chain connects TRBV5-1 to TRBJ2-3; 7 nucleotides line up with TRBD1. The CDR3 covers 16 residues. The trim removed 3 bases at V and 2 bases at J, leaving 9 bases unmatched. Germline V gene lookup returns CDR1 SGHRS and CDR2 YFSETQ. CDR3 nucleotides: TGCGCCAGCAGCTCACCCACAGGGGCGTACACAGATACGCAGTATTTT. The encoded protein is CASSSPTGAYTDTQYF.